This record looks at one T cell receptor beta chain sequence and its context. This entry is derived from a study of blood T cell repertoires in COVID-19. About the research overall: Researchers got acute and convalescent COVID-19 samples from the United States, Italy and Spain. The analysed material was cDNA or gDNA that came from T cells, B-cell-depleted T cells, or PBMCs.

Methods used by the authors: Reference gene primer amplification in the assay estimated nucleated cell counts. Generated by immunoSEQ multiplex PCR, the TCRdb table keeps only in-frame clones and is missing some. Clone size and V and J calls were adopted from that table, with D and trimming inferred from the DNA. The sample lists about 150,000 clones; around 87% were seen once. The specimen sequenced was peripheral blood. This TCR was sampled from a woman aged 55 to 70 with active or convalescent COVID-19.

The CDR3 sequence is CATQAGGFNEQFF. DNA for the CDR3: TGTGCCACCCAAGCGGGGGGTTTCAATGAGCAGTTCTTC. The rearrangement links TRBV10-3 to TRBJ2-1, with 9 positions matching TRBD2. CDR1 is ENHRY, CDR2 SYGVKD, per germline. The CDR3 loop spans 13 amino acids. The J segment lost 6 bases and the V segment lost 10 bases, leaving 7 bases of the junction unmatched.